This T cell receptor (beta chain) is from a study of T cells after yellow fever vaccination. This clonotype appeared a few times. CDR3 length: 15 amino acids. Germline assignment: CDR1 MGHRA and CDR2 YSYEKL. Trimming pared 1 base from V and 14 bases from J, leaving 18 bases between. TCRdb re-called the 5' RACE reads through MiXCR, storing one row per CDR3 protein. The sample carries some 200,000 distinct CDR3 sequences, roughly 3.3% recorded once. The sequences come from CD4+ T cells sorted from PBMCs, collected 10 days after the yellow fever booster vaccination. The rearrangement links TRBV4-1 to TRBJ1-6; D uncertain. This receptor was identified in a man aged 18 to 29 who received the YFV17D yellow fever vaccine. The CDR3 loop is CASSQAQMPQFTLHF. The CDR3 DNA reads TGCGCCAGCAGCCAAGCTCAGATGCCTCAATTCACCCTCCACTTT.